This T cell receptor beta chain was observed in a study of PD-1 blockade in classical Hodgkin lymphoma. The repertoire was sequenced with immunoSEQ multiplex PCR; TCRdb's copy has only in-frame clones and lacks some. The sample lists about 13,000 clones; roughly 92% were seen once. V was pared by 5 bases and J by 2 bases, with 12 bases between. CDR1 and CDR2 (germline): SEHNR, FQNEAQ (reference sequence). The CDR3 runs to 14 residues. Each patient's relapse followed autologous stem cell transplantation, and brentuximab vedotin exposure varied. The starting material was peripheral blood mononuclear cells (PBMCs), obtained at baseline. This rearrangement joins TRBV7-9 to TRBJ1-2; D is perhaps TRBD1 (6 bases). The sequence was obtained from a human donor with classical Hodgkin lymphoma. In nucleotides, the CDR3 is TGTGCCAGCAGCCCACCGGGGGGCAACTATGGCTACACCTTC. It translates to CASSPPGGNYGYTF.